Sequencing of this T cell receptor beta chain was carried out in a study of control samples from healthy donors and cancer patients. Measured with immunoSEQ multiplex PCR; TCRdb has only the in-frame clones, and not every one. Here the sample spans about 120,000 clones, about 88% being singletons. The CDR3 covers 14 residues. V lost 8 bases and J lost 2, with 15 bases in between. The germline V gene encodes CDR1 MNHEY and CDR2 SVGAGI. This receptor was identified in a woman aged 70-85 years in good health. The specimen sequenced was blood. The J gene is TRBJ1-1, the V gene TRBV6-5, with a tentative D call TRBD1 (6 bases). CDR3 in amino acids: CASRTANPNTEAFF. CDR3 DNA: TGTGCCAGCCGGACAGCGAACCCAAACACTGAAGCTTTCTTT.